The present T cell receptor beta chain was sequenced within a study of T-cell memory formation after mild COVID-19. Turning to the study itself: Clustering of TCRs was largely donor specific.

MiXCR, run by TCRdb on the 5' RACE reads, gives a single entry per CDR3 protein. The table records some 150,000 distinct CDR3 sequences, around 27% of them present only once. Material for sequencing was PBMCs or a T cell subset sorted from them (not recorded which). The receptor's source is an adult woman who had mild COVID-19 (a few samples of this study predate the infection). Cell type and time point are not known.

The CDR3 loop is CASRPKGEDNEKLFF. The CDR3 nucleotides are TGTGCCAGCAGACCCAAAGGGGAAGATAATGAAAAACTGTTTTTT. This chain joins TRBV7-9 and TRBJ1-4; TRBD1 is a possible D gene (5 bases). CDR1 and CDR2 from the germline V gene are SEHNR and FQNEAQ (reference sequence). Between the trimmed V and J ends, which lost 6 bases and 4 bases, there was a span of 15 bases. The length of the CDR3 is 15 residues. Looking up the rest from reference TRBV7-9 and TRBJ1-4 gives the full variable domain: DTGVSQNPRHKITKRGQNVTFRCDPISEHNRLYWYRQTLGQGPEFLTYFQNEAQLEKSRLLSDRFSAERPKGSFSTLEIQRTEQGDSAMYLCASRPKGEDNEKLFFGSGTQLSVL.